This T cell receptor beta chain was profiled in a study of shared clonotypes between healthy human individuals. Overall study context: A few men and a couple of women, aged 18 to 49, were donors.

This clone has a handful of counts. Its target is not known. Regarding the study as a whole: Blood alone was sampled, and tissue repertoires likely differ.

TCRdb's table, derived via immunoSEQ multiplex PCR, lists solely in-frame clones and lacks some. The sample contains 450,000 to 500,000 clones, over 70% of which appear only once. The TCR sequence derives from a woman in her forties in good health. Some clones in this sample may be carry-over from other donors' samples. Sequenced sample: PBMCs.

The CDR3, as DNA: TGTGCCAGCAGCTCGGACCGGAGCTCCTACGAGCAGTACTTC. Its translation: CASSSDRSSYEQYF. This chain joins TRBV5-4 and TRBJ2-7, with D uncertain. Trimming shortened V by 3 bases and J by 0 bases, and 10 bases separated the two germline ends. Per germline, CDR1 SGHNT and CDR2 YYREEE (reference sequence). There are 14 residues in the CDR3.